This T cell receptor beta chain is drawn from a study of blood T cell repertoires in COVID-19. This CDR3 spans 12 amino acids. The V gene's germline CDR1 is LGHDT and CDR2 YNNKEL (reference sequence). Trimming removed 4 bases from V and 6 bases from J; junction bases left unmatched: 2. Clones were read by immunoSEQ multiplex PCR, and TCRdb kept only the in-frame ones, dropping some. The sample carries about 60,000 clones, about 91% recorded once. The specimen sequenced was peripheral blood. The source is a woman in her sixties with active COVID-19. This rearrangement joins TRBV3-1 (or the pseudogene TRBV3-2) to TRBJ2-7, with 8 positions matching TRBD2. The CDR3 spells CASSLLAGEQYF. In nucleotides, the CDR3 is TGTGCCAGCAGCCTTCTAGCGGGCGAGCAGTACTTC.